The 29 T cell receptor beta chains below come from one sample, sequenced in a study of T cell clones after liver transplantation. The method was immunoSEQ multiplex PCR; TCRdb's version includes in-frame clones alone and lacks a portion of them. The profile shows roughly 100,000 clones, 80% to 90% of them singletons. Sequences were derived from CD4+ T cells from blood, sampled 47 months after liver transplant. The receptors originated from a human patient who received a liver transplant. Some of the T cells might come from the graft donor.

Notes on this clone: A junction end diverges from the germline sequence, so it may reflect a read error. Other DNA sequences in the sample encode the same CDR3. The V call is TRBV5-1, the J call TRBJ2-5; D possibly uses TRBD1 or TRBD2 (6 bases each). The CDR3 has 14 amino acids. CDR1 SGHRS and CDR2 YFSETQ come from the germline V gene. The CDR3 DNA follows: TGTGCCAGCAGATCGACAGGAGGGGCGGAGACCCAGTACTTC. Amino acids: CASRSTGGAETQYF.

The DNA for the CDR3 is TGTGCCAGCAGCTTAGCCGGGGAGCTGTTTTTT. It encodes CASSLAGELFF. The rearrangement links TRBV5-4 to TRBJ2-2; no firm D call. Trimming pared 2 bases from V and 6 bases from J, leaving 2 bases between. The CDR3 has 11 amino acids. CDR1 is SGHNT and CDR2 is YYREEE in the germline V gene (reference sequence).

V gene TRBV28 combines with J gene TRBJ2-7, with 7 bases lining up with TRBD1. The CDR3 has 15 residues. Germline CDR1 reads MDHEN; CDR2 reads SYDVKM. The trim removed 6 bases at V and 6 bases at J, leaving 14 bases unmatched. CDR3 nucleotides: TGTGCCAGCAGGCAGACCGGGACAGTAATTCCCGAGCAGTACTTC. This translates into CASRQTGTVIPEQYF. Looking up the rest from reference TRBV28 and TRBJ2-7 gives the full variable domain: DVKVTQSSRYLVKRTGEKVFLECVQDMDHENMFWYRQDPGLGLRLIYFSYDVKMKEKGDIPEGYSVSREKKERFSLILESASTNQTSMYLCASRQTGTVIPEQYFGPGTRLTVT.

The chain links TRBV6-1 to TRBJ1-3; TRBD1 might be the D (5 bases). CDR1 MNHNS and CDR2 SASEGT come from the germline V gene. The ends were cut back, 8 bases at V and 2 bases at J, with 10 bases in the middle. The CDR3 loop spans 13 amino acids. This CDR3 reads CASGGTTGNTIYF. The DNA for the CDR3 is TGTGCCAGCGGGGGTACGACTGGAAACACCATATATTTT.

V and J are TRBV18 and TRBJ2-7; D is perhaps TRBD2 (5 bases). Trimming cost V 2 bases and J 0 bases, with 14 bases left between them. CDR1 KGHSH and CDR2 LQKENI come from the germline V gene. The CDR3 has 16 amino acids. The CDR3 here is CASSPVPSGSSYEQYF. The CDR3 coding sequence is TGTGCCAGCTCACCAGTACCCAGCGGCTCCTCCTACGAGCAGTACTTC.

The chain is built from TRBV19 and TRBJ1-3; TRBD1 matches 9 bases. V shed 8 bases and J 10 bases; nucleotides not matched to a gene: 12. In germline, CDR1 is LNHDA, CDR2 SQIVND (reference sequence). This CDR3 has 14 residues. The CDR3 reads CASHYGTGLFTIYF. The CDR3 DNA sequence: TGTGCCAGTCATTATGGGACAGGGTTATTTACCATATATTTT.

This clone was found a few times. The chain carries TRBV7-3 and TRBJ2-1; 16 positions match TRBD2. The CDR3 loop spans 16 amino acids. V dropped 5 bases and J dropped 8; count of bases not matched to a gene: 6. CDR1 is SGHTA, CDR2 FQGTGA, per germline. CDR3 in DNA: TGTGCCAGCAGCCAGTCCGGGACTAGCGGGAGGGATGAGCAGTTCTTC. Translated, it gives CASSQSGTSGRDEQFF. Using reference TRBV7-3 and TRBJ2-1 for the parts outside the CDR3, the full variable domain is GAGVSQTPSNKVTEKGKYVELRCDPISGHTALYWYRQSLGQGPEFLIYFQGTGAADDSGLPNDRFFAVRPEGSVSTLKIQRTERGDSAVYLCASSQSGTSGRDEQFFGPGTRLTVL.

The chain links TRBV5-8 to TRBJ1-5; TRBD1 matches 9 bases. Per germline, CDR1 SGHTS and CDR2 YDEGEE. V lost 5 bases and J lost 6; bases outside the gene matches: 12. The CDR3 is 16 amino acids. The CDR3 DNA follows: TGTGCCAGCAGATTCCCCGGGACAGGGATATCTCAGCCCCAGCATTTT. Protein sequence: CASRFPGTGISQPQHF.

The chain is built from TRBV13 and TRBJ2-3, with D hard to call. Germline CDR1 PRHDT, CDR2 FYEKMQ (reference sequence). The CDR3 has 14 amino acids. Trimming pared 5 bases from V and 4 bases from J, leaving 13 bases between. The CDR3 sequence is CASSLPGPADTQYF. The CDR3 region has the DNA TGTGCCAGCAGCCTCCCAGGACCCGCAGATACGCAGTATTTT.

The gene calls are TRBV5-1 and TRBJ1-5; TRBD1 agrees at 7 bases. The CDR3 consists of 17 residues. Germline-derived CDR1 and CDR2 are SGHRS and YFSETQ. V was pared by 1 base and J by 3 bases, with 10 bases of the junction left unmatched. CDR3 residues: CASSLLPTGVLNQPQHF. The CDR3 region has the DNA TGCGCCAGCAGCTTGCTACCCACAGGGGTGCTCAATCAGCCCCAGCATTTT.

In its sample, this clone was seen a few times. V gene TRBV7-6 combines with J gene TRBJ1-3; the D is unclear. Per germline, CDR1 SGHVS and CDR2 FNYEAQ. The germline V and J ends were trimmed by 6 bases and 2 bases, with 8 bases remaining between them. The CDR3 is 13 amino acids. The CDR3 loop is CASRQVAGNTIYF. Here the CDR3 DNA reads TGTGCCAGCAGACAAGTCGCTGGAAACACCATATATTTT.

This chain uses TRBV2 with TRBJ2-5; D is uncertain. Germline loops: CDR1 SNHLY, CDR2 FYNNEI. V lost 8 bases and J lost 1, with 11 bases in between. The CDR3 loop spans 13 amino acids. The CDR3 DNA reads as TGTGCCAGCTGGAAGGGTCTCCAAGAGACCCAGTACTTC. It encodes CASWKGLQETQYF.

The chain joins TRBV7-7 to TRBJ2-5; 11 bases fit TRBD2. Germline V gene data show CDR1 as SSHAT and CDR2 as FNYEAQ (reference sequence). Trimming took 5 bases from V and 2 from J; bases not matched to a gene: 10. CDR3 length: 17 amino acids. The CDR3 sequence: CASSPRTGLAGQETQYF. The CDR3 coding sequence is TGTGCCAGCAGCCCTAGGACCGGACTAGCGGGTCAAGAGACCCAGTACTTC.

This clone was recorded a few times. V usage is TRBV28 and J usage is TRBJ1-1; tentatively, D is TRBD1 (5 bases). The germline CDR1 and CDR2 sequences are MDHEN and SYDVKM. The CDR3 covers 12 residues. V lost 5 bases and J lost 11, with 15 bases in between. The CDR3 bases are TGTGCCAGCAGTCCACGGGGGTTTCGGGCTTTCTTT. Translating gives CASSPRGFRAFF.

The chain employs TRBV5-1 and TRBJ2-5, with a tentative D call TRBD1 (5 bases). This CDR3 comprises 14 residues. Germline CDR1 and CDR2: SGHRS and YFSETQ. V was cut by 4 bases and J by 0 bases, with 10 bases left in between. In DNA form, the CDR3 reads TGCGCCAGCAGCCTTCAGGGAAACCAAGAGACCCAGTACTTC. It specifies CASSLQGNQETQYF.

This clone appeared a few times. The chain joins TRBV19 to TRBJ2-3; 9 bases fit TRBD1. This CDR3 spans 13 amino acids. Germline loops: CDR1 LNHDA, CDR2 SQIVND (reference sequence). J lost 3 bases, V lost 9 bases, and 4 bases had no gene match. For the CDR3, the DNA is TGTGCCAGCCGGGACAGGGTTACAGATACGCAGTATTTT. This codes for CASRDRVTDTQYF.

J is TRBJ1-1 and V is TRBV6-6, with 8 bases that match TRBD1. CDR3 length equals 11 residues. Losses at the gene ends were 4 bases for V and 11 bases for J; bases not matched to a gene: 3. Germline V lookup: CDR1 MNHNY, CDR2 SVGAGI (reference sequence). In DNA form, the CDR3 reads TGTGCCAGCAGTTTGGACAGGGCCGCTTTCTTT. This codes for CASSLDRAAFF.

The chain couples TRBV28 to TRBJ1-1, with D tentatively TRBD1 (5 bases). Trimming removed 4 bases from V and 11 bases from J, with 11 bases in between. This CDR3 region has 11 residues. The germline V gene encodes CDR1 MDHEN and CDR2 SYDVKM. CDR3 region: CASSWGLQAFF. In DNA form, the CDR3 reads TGTGCCAGCAGTTGGGGGTTGCAGGCTTTCTTT.

This chain connects TRBV7-9 to TRBJ2-6; D remains ambiguous. V lost 4 bases and J 0 bases, leaving 1 base between the germline ends. The germline V gene has CDR1 SEHNR and CDR2 FQNEAQ (reference sequence). The CDR3 covers 13 residues. Here the CDR3 reads CASSYSGANVLTF. DNA of the CDR3: TGTGCCAGCAGCTACTCTGGGGCCAACGTCCTGACTTTC.

This clone came up once. V and J are TRBV19 and TRBJ1-4; D is ambiguous. The CDR3 extends over 13 amino acids. The germline CDR1 and CDR2 sequences are LNHDA and SQIVND (reference sequence). V was cut by 6 bases and J by 7 bases, with 12 bases left in between. The CDR3 DNA sequence: TGTGCCAGTAGAACCCTGGGCAGTGAAAAACTGTTTTTT. It yields the protein CASRTLGSEKLFF.

This clone was counted only a few times. The gene calls are TRBV5-1 and TRBJ1-3, with no clear D. This CDR3 region has 16 residues. V lost 4 bases, J lost 0 bases, and 14 bases lay in between. In germline, CDR1 is SGHRS, CDR2 YFSETQ. CDR3 sequence: CASSSRAGSSGNTIYF. The CDR3 DNA follows: TGCGCCAGCAGCAGCCGGGCAGGAAGCTCTGGAAACACCATATATTTT. The whole variable domain, remainder taken from reference TRBV5-1 and TRBJ1-3, is KAGVTQTPRYLIKTRGQQVTLSCSPISGHRSVSWYQQTPGQGLQFLFEYFSETQRNKGNFPGRFSGRQFSNSRSEMNVSTLELGDSALYLCASSSRAGSSGNTIYFGEGSWLTVV.

The chain uses TRBV7-2 and TRBJ2-7, with 7 bases that match TRBD2. The ends lost 1 base at V and 0 bases at J; junction bases unmatched: 12. The germline V gene has CDR1 SGHTA and CDR2 FQGNSA. This CDR3 contains 18 residues. The CDR3 sequence: CASSLGGGGGGTSYEQYF. The CDR3 bases are TGTGCCAGCAGCTTAGGGGGGGGTGGCGGAGGCACCTCCTACGAGCAGTACTTC.

The CDR3 is CASTPPVGYGYTF. DNA for the CDR3: TGTGCCAGCACCCCCCCCGTGGGGTATGGCTACACCTTC. V gene TRBV28 combines with J gene TRBJ1-2; D uncertain. CDR1 MDHEN and CDR2 SYDVKM come from the germline V gene. V was cut by 7 bases and J by 5 bases, with 14 bases left in between. The length of the CDR3 is 13 residues.

This chain connects TRBV5-4 to TRBJ1-1; D is unclear. The germline gives CDR1 SGHNT, CDR2 YYREEE (reference sequence). There are 15 residues in the CDR3. V was cut by 0 bases and J by 0 bases, with 9 bases left in between. For the CDR3, the DNA is TGTGCCAGCAGCTTGGATGAGGGTCTGAACACTGAAGCTTTCTTT. This encodes CASSLDEGLNTEAFF.

The chain uses TRBV6-4 and TRBJ2-1; TRBD2 aligns across 11 bases. V was pared by 6 bases and J by 0 bases, with 7 bases of the junction left unmatched. This CDR3 has 17 residues. CDR1 MRHNA and CDR2 SNTAGT come from the germline V gene. The chain's CDR3 is CASRRDSGGGSYNEQFF. CDR3 in DNA: TGTGCCAGCAGACGGGATAGCGGGGGGGGCTCCTACAATGAGCAGTTCTTC.

This clone was observed once. V usage is TRBV7-2 and J usage is TRBJ2-5, with a weak D call TRBD1 (6 bases). V lost 4 bases, J lost 1 base, and 13 bases lay in between. This CDR3 spans 15 amino acids. In germline, CDR1 is SGHTA, CDR2 FQGNSA. This CDR3 reads CASSSPDRFQETQYF. Written as DNA, the CDR3 is TGTGCCAGCAGCTCCCCGGACAGATTCCAAGAGACCCAGTACTTC.

This clone was recorded once. The J gene is TRBJ1-2, the V gene TRBV9; D remains unclear. CDR3 size: 13 residues. Germline CDR1 SGDLS, CDR2 YYNGEE. The ends were cut back, 0 bases at V and 1 base at J, with 4 bases in the middle. In nucleotides, the CDR3 is TGTGCCAGCAGCGTAGGGAATAACTATGGCTACACCTTC. As protein: CASSVGNNYGYTF.

This clone was recorded once. This chain joins TRBV19 and TRBJ2-1, with 10 nucleotides matching TRBD1. The CDR3 loop spans 12 amino acids. J gave up 10 bases and V 9 bases, and 6 bases lay outside the gene matches. Germline V lookup: CDR1 LNHDA, CDR2 SQIVND (reference sequence). CDR3 sequence reads: CASRQGAKEQFF. The CDR3 region has the DNA TGTGCCAGCCGACAGGGGGCAAAGGAGCAGTTCTTC.

This clone was detected a few times. This chain uses TRBV27 with TRBJ1-4, with 8 bases aligning to TRBD1. In germline, CDR1 is MNHEY, CDR2 SMNVEV (reference sequence). J was trimmed by 7 bases and V by 5 bases; bases with no gene match: 9. The CDR3 length is 15 residues. The CDR3 reads CASSTRQGRTEKLFF. For the CDR3, the DNA is TGTGCCAGCAGTACACGACAGGGGCGGACTGAAAAACTGTTTTTT.